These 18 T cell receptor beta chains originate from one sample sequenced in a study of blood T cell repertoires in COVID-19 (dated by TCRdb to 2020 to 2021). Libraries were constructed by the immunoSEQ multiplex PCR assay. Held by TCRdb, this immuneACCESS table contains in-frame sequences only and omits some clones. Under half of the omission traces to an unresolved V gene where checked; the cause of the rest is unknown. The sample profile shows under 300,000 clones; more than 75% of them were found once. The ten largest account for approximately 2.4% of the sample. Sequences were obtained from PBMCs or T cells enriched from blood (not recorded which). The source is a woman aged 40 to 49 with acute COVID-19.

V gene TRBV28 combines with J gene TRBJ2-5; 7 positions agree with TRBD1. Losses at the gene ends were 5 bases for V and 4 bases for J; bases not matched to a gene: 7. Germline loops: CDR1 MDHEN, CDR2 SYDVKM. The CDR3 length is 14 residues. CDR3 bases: TGTGCCAGCAGTCCCCGGGCAGGGGGAGAGACCCAGTACTTC. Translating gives CASSPRAGGETQYF.

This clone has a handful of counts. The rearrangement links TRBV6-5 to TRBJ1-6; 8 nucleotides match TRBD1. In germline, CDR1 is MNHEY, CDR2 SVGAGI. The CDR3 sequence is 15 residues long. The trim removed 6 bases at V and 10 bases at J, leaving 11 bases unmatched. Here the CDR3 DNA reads TGTGCCAGCAGGGCAGGACAGGGCATTCGGTCACCCCTCCACTTT. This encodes CASRAGQGIRSPLHF.

The CDR3 protein is CASSRGGMETQYF. Written as DNA, the CDR3 is TGTGCCAGCAGTCGCGGGGGGATGGAGACCCAGTACTTC. The V gene is TRBV12-3 or TRBV12-4, the J gene TRBJ2-5, with 8 bases matching TRBD2. With V trimmed by 5 bases and J by 5 bases, 4 bases remained unmatched. The CDR3 covers 13 residues.

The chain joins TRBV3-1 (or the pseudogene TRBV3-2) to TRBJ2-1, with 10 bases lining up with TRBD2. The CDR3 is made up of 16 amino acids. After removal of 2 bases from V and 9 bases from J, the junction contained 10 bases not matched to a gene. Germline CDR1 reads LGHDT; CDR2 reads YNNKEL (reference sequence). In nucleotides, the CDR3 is TGTGCCAGCAGCCAATCCGTGCTAGCGGGAGCTGGTGAGCAGTTCTTC. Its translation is CASSQSVLAGAGEQFF.

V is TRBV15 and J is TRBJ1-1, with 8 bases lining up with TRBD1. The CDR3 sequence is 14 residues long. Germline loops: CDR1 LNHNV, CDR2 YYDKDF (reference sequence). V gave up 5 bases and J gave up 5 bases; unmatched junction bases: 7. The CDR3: CATSARQGMTEAFF. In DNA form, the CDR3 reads TGTGCCACCAGCGCTCGACAGGGGATGACTGAAGCTTTCTTT.

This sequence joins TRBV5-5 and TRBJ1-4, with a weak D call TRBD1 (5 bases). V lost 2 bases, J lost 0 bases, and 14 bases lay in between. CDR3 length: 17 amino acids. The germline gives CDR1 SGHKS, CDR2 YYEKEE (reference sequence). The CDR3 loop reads CASSLVGQGATNEKLFF. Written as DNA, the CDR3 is TGTGCCAGCAGCTTAGTAGGGCAGGGTGCAACTAATGAAAAACTGTTTTTT.

Written as DNA, the CDR3 is TGTGCCAGCAGCTTAGGACAGGGGGCCGGGACCCAGTACTTC. It yields the protein CASSLGQGAGTQYF. The chain uses TRBV11-3 and TRBJ2-5, with 10 nucleotides matching TRBD1. This CDR3 has 14 amino acids. After removal of 1 base from V and 7 bases from J, the junction contained 3 bases not matched to a gene. Looked up from germline, CDR1 is SGHNT and CDR2 is YENEEA.

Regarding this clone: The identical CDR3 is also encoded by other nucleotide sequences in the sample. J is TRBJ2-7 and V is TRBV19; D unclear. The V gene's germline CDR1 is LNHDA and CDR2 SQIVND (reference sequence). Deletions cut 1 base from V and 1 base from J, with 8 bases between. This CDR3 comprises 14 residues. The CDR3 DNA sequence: TGTGCCAGTAGTATAGCGGCCGGGTCCTACGAGCAGTACTTC. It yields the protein CASSIAAGSYEQYF.

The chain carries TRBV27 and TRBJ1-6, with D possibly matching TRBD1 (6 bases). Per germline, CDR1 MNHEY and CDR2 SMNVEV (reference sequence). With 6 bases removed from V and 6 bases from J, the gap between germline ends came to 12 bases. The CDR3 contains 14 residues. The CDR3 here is CASRHREGNSPLHF. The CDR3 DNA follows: TGTGCCAGCAGACACAGGGAGGGTAATTCACCCCTCCACTTT.

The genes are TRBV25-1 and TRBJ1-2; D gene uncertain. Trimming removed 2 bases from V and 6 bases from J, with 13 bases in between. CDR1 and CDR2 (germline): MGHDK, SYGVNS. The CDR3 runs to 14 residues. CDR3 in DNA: TGTGCCAGCAGTGAACTCCGGTATTTCAATGGCTACACCTTC. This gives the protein CASSELRYFNGYTF.

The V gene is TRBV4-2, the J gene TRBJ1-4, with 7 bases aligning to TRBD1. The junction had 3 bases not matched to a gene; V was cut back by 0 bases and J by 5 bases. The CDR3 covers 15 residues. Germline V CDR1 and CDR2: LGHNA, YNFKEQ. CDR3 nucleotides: TGTGCCAGCAGCCAAGACGACAGGGCCAATGAAAAACTGTTTTTT. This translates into CASSQDDRANEKLFF.

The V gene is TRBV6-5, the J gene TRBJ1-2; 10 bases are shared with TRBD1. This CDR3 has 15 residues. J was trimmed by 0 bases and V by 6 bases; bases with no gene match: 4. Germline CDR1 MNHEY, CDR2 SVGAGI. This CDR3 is CASRRDRGPNYGYTF. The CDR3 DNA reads TGTGCCAGCAGGCGCGACAGGGGGCCTAACTATGGCTACACCTTC.

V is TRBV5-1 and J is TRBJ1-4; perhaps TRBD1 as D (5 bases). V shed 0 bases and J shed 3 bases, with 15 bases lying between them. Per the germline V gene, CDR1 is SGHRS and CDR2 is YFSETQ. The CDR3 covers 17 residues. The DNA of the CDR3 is TGCGCCAGCAGCTTGGCCCACGCGGGGCCGGCTAATGAAAAACTGTTTTTT. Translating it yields CASSLAHAGPANEKLFF.

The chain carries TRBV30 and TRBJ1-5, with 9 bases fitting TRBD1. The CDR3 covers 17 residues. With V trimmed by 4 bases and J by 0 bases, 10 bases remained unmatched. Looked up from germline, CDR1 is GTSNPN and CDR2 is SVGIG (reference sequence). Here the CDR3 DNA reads TGTGCCTGGACCCAAGGGACAGGGAGGAGTAGCAATCAGCCCCAGCATTTT. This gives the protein CAWTQGTGRSSNQPQHF.

The CDR3 DNA reads as TGTGCCAGCAGCGACGACGCTTCGGGAAGCAATCAGCCCCAGCATTTT. This sequence encodes CASSDDASGSNQPQHF. This rearrangement joins TRBV7-8 to TRBJ1-5; D not resolved. The CDR3 totals 16 residues. CDR1 and CDR2 (germline): SGHVS, FQNEAQ. The V and J ends lost 5 bases and 1 base respectively, with 15 bases between them.

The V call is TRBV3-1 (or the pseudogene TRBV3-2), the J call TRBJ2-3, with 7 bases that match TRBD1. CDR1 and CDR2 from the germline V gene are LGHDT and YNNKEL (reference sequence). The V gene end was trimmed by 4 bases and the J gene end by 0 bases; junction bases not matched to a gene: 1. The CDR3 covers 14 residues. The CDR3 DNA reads TGTGCCAGCAGCCTACAGGGGAGCACAGATACGCAGTATTTT. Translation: CASSLQGSTDTQYF.

CDR3 in amino acids: CASSSSKAIASGKNTEAFF. CDR3 sequence (DNA): TGTGCCAGCAGTTCTTCTAAGGCCATAGCGTCGGGCAAGAACACTGAAGCTTTCTTT. The chain couples TRBV6-4 to TRBJ1-1; D ambiguous. V dropped 5 bases and J dropped 1 base, with 26 bases sitting between them. The CDR3 contains 19 residues. The germline CDR1 and CDR2 sequences are MRHNA and SNTAGT.

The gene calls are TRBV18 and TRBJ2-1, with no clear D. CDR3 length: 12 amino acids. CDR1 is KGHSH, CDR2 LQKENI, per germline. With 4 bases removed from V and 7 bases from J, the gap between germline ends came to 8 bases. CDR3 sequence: CASSQQRNEQFF. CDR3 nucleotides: TGTGCCAGCTCACAGCAGAGGAATGAGCAGTTCTTC. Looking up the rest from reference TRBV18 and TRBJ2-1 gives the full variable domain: NAGVMQNPRHLVRRRGQEARLRCSPMKGHSHVYWYRQLPEEGLKFMVYLQKENIIDESGMPKERFSAEFPKEGPSILRIQQVVRGDSAAYFCASSQQRNEQFFGPGTRLTVL.